This T cell receptor (beta chain) is from a study of Graves' ophthalmopathy and Graves' hyperthyroidism. Study findings and constraints: The majority of expanded thyroid clonotypes above 0.001 frequency also occurred in blood.

This clonotype was seen ten or more times. Its target is unknown. RNA transcripts served as template for amplifying TCR beta CDR3 sequences. HTBI-primed RT-PCR formed the first round, and a multiplex PCR formed the second. TCRdb fed the multiplex PCR reads into MiXCR, producing one record per CDR3 protein. Here the sample spans hundreds of thousands of distinct CDR3 sequences, 20% to 25% being singletons. This CDR3 has 15 residues. CDR1 MDHEN and CDR2 SYDVKM come from the germline V gene. V was clipped by 5 bases and J by 5 bases; unmatched bases: 7. The hyperthyroidism patients, aged 18 to 65, had been newly diagnosed, with under 2 months' duration. If patients had other autoimmune diseases, uncontrolled infections, pregnancy or lactation, they were excluded.

The sample consisted of peripheral blood. This sequence originates from a woman between 18 and 30 years old with stable Graves' hyperthyroidism. Some clones in this sample may be carry-over from other donors' samples. The chain couples TRBV28 to TRBJ2-7, with 12 bases matching TRBD2. The CDR3 nucleotides are TGTGCCAGCAGTCTCGGACTAGCGGGAATCAACGAGCAGTACTTC. Its translation is CASSLGLAGINEQYF.